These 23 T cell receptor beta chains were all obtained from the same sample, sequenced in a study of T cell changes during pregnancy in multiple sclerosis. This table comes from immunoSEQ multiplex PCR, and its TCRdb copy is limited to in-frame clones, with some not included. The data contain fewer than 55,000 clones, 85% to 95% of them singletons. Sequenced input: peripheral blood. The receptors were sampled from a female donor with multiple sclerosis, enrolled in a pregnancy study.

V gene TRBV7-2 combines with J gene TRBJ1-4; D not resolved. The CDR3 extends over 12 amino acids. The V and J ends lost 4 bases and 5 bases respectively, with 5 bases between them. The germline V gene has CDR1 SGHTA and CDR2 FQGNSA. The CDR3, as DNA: TGTGCCAGCAGCTCCCTAAATGAAAAACTGTTTTTT. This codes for CASSSLNEKLFF.

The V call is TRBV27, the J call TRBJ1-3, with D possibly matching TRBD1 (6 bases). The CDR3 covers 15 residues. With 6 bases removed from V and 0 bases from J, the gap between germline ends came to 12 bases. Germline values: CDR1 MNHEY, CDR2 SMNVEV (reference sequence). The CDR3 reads CASSEGGLSGNTIYF. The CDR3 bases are TGTGCCAGCAGCGAGGGGGGACTCTCTGGAAACACCATATATTTT.

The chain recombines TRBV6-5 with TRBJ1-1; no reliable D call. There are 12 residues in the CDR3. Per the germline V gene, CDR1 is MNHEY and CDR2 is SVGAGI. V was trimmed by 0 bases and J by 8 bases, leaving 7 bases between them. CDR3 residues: CASSYSRQEAFF. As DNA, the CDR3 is TGTGCCAGCAGTTACTCGAGGCAGGAAGCTTTCTTT.

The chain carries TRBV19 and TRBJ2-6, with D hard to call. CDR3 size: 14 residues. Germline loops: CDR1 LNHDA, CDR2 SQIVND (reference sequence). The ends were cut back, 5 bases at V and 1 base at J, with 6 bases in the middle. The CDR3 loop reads CASSDGSGANVLTF. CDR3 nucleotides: TGTGCCAGTAGTGACGGATCTGGGGCCAACGTCCTGACTTTC.

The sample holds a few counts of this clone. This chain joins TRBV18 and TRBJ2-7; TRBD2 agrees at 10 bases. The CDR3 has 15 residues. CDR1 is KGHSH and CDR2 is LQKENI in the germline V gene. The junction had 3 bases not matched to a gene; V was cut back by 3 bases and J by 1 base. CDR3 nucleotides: TGTGCCAGCTCACCGGGACTAGCGAATTCCTACGAGCAGTACTTC. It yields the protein CASSPGLANSYEQYF.

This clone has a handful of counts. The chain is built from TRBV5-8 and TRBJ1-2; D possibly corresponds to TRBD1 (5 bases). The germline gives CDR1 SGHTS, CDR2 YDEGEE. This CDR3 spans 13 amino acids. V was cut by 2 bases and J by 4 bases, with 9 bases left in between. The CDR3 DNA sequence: TGTGCCAGCAGCTTAAGGGGACCCTATGGCTACACCTTC. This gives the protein CASSLRGPYGYTF.

CDR3 in DNA: TGTGCCAGCAGTGGGACTAGCGGGGGTAATGAGCAGTTCTTC. Protein product: CASSGTSGGNEQFF. The J gene is TRBJ2-1, the V gene TRBV28; TRBD2 agrees at 14 bases. The V gene's germline CDR1 is MDHEN and CDR2 SYDVKM. The CDR3 length is 14 residues. J gave up 7 bases and V 5 bases, and 1 base lay outside the gene matches.

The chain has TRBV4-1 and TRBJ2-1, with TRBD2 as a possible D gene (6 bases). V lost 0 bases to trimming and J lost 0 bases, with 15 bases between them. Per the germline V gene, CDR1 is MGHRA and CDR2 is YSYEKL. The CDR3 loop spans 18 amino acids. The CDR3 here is CASSQDHLAKSSYNEQFF. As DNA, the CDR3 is TGCGCCAGCAGCCAAGACCATCTAGCGAAGAGCTCCTACAATGAGCAGTTCTTC.

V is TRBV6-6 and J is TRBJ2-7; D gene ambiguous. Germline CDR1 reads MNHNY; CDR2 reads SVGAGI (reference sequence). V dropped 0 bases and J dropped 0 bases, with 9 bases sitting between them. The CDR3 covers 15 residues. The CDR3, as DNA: TGTGCCAGCAGTTACTCGGGCGGTAGCTCCTACGAGCAGTACTTC. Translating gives CASSYSGGSSYEQYF.

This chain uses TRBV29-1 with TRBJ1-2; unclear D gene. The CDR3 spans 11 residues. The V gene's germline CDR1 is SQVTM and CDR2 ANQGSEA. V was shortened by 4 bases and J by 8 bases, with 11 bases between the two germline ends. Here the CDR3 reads CSVGVGRGYTF. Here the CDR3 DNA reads TGCAGCGTTGGGGTAGGGCGAGGCTACACCTTC.

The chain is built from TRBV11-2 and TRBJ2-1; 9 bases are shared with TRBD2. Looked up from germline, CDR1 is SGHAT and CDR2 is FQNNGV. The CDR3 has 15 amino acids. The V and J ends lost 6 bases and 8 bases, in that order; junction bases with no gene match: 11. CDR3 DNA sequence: TGTGCCAGCAGTTACAACCTAGCGGGATCATATGAGCAGTTCTTC. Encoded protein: CASSYNLAGSYEQFF.

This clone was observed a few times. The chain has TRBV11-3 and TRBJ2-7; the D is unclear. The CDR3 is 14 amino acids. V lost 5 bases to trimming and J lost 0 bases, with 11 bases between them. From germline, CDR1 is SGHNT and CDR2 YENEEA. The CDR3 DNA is TGTGCCAGCAGCGCGAGAATAACCTCCTACGAGCAGTACTTC. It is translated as CASSARITSYEQYF.

The CDR3 nucleotides are TGTGCCAGCAGCTTAATCCAGGGGGCGAACCCCTACGAGCAGTACTTC. Protein: CASSLIQGANPYEQYF. J is TRBJ2-7 and V is TRBV7-2; 8 bases line up with TRBD1. Germline lookup yields CDR1 SGHTA and CDR2 FQGNSA. The CDR3 spans 16 residues. With 2 bases clipped from V and 2 bases from J, the junction kept 8 bases outside the gene matches.

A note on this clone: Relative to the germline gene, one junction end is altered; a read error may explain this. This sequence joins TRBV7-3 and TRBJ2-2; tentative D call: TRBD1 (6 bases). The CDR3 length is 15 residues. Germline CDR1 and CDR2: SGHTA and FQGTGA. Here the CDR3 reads CASTLGGEATGELFF. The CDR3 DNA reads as TGTGCCAGCACCTTAGGGGGAGAGGCCACCGGGGAGCTGTTTTTT.

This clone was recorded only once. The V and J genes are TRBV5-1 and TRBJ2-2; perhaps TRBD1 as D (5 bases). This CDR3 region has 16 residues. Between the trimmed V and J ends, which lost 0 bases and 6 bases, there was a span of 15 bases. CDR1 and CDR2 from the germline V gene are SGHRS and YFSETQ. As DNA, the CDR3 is TGCGCCAGCAGCTTGGGGCAGGGAATTTCGGCCGGGGAGCTGTTTTTT. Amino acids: CASSLGQGISAGELFF.

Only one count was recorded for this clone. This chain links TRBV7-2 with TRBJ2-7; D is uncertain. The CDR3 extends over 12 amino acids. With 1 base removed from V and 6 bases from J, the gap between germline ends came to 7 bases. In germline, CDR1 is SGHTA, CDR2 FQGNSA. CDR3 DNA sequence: TGTGCCAGCAGCTTAGGTGTCGGCGAGCAGTACTTC. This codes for CASSLGVGEQYF.

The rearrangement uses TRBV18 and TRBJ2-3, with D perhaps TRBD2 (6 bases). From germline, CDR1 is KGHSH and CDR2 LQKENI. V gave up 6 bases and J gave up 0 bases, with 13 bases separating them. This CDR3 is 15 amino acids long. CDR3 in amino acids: CASSPGGASTDTQYF. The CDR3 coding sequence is TGTGCCAGCTCGCCAGGAGGGGCTAGCACAGATACGCAGTATTTT.

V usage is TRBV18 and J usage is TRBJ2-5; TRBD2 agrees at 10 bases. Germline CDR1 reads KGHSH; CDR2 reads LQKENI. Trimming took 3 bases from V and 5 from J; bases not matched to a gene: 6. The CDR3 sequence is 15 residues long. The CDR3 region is CASSPLAGAEETQYF. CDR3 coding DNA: TGTGCCAGCTCACCGCTAGCGGGAGCGGAGGAGACCCAGTACTTC. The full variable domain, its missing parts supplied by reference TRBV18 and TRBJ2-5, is NAGVMQNPRHLVRRRGQEARLRCSPMKGHSHVYWYRQLPEEGLKFMVYLQKENIIDESGMPKERFSAEFPKEGPSILRIQQVVRGDSAAYFCASSPLAGAEETQYFGPGTRLLVL.

CDR3 protein: CASSQGRHFSYEQYF. CDR3 coding DNA: TGCGCCAGCAGCCAAGGCCGCCACTTCTCCTACGAGCAGTACTTC. The rearrangement uses TRBV4-3 and TRBJ2-7, with D uncertain. The CDR3 is made up of 15 amino acids. Trimming pared 1 base from V and 0 bases from J, leaving 10 bases between. Looked up from germline, CDR1 is LGHNA and CDR2 is YSLEER.

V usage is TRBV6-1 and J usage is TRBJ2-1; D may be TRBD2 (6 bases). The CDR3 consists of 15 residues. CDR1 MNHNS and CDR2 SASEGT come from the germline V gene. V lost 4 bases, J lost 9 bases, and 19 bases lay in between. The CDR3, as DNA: TGTGCCAGCAGTGGGCCCGGGAGCCTTTTCAGTGAGCAGTTCTTC. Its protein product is CASSGPGSLFSEQFF.

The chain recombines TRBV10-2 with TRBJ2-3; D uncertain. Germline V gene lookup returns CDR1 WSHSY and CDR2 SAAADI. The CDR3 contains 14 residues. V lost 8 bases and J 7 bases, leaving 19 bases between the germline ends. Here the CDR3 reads CASSPRLPTHTQYF. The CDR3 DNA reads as TGCGCCAGCTCTCCCCGCCTTCCAACACATACGCAGTATTTT.

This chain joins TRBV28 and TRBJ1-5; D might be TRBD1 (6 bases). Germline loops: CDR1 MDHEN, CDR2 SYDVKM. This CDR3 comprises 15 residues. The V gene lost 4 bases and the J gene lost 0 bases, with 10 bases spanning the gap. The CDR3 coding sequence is TGTGCCAGCAGTTGGGGGGGGCATAGCAATCAGCCCCAGCATTTT. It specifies CASSWGGHSNQPQHF.

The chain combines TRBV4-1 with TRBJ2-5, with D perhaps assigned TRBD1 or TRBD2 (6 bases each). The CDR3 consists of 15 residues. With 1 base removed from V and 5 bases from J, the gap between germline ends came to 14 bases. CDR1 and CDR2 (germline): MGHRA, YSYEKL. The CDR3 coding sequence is TGCGCCAGCAGCCAAGCCCCGGGGGCCCGGGAGACCCAGTACTTC. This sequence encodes CASSQAPGARETQYF.